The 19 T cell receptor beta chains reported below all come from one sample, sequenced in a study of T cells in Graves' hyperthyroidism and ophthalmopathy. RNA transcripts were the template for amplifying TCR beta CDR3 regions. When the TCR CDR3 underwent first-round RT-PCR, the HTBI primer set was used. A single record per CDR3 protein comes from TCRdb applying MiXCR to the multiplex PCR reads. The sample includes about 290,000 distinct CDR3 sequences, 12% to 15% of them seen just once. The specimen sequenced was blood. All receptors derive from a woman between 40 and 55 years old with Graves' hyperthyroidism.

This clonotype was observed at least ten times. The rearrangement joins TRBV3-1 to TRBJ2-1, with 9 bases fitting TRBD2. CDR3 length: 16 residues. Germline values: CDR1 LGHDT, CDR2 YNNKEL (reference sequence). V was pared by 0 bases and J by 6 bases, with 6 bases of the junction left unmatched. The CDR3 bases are TGTGCCAGCAGCCAAGATGCGGGAGGGCCCGCCAATGAGCAGTTCTTC. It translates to CASSQDAGGPANEQFF.

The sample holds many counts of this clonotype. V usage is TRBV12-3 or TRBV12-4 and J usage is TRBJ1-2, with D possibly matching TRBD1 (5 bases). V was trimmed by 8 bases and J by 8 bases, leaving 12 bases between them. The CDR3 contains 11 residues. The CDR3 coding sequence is TGTGCCAGCGAACAGTGGGGCGGCTACACCTTC. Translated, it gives CASEQWGGYTF.

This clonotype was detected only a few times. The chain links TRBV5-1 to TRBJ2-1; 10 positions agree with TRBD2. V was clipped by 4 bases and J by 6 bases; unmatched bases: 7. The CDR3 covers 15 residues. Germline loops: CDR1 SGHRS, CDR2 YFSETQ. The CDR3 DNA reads TGCGCCAGCAGCGGGAGCGGGAGGGCCCCCAATGAGCAGTTCTTC. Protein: CASSGSGRAPNEQFF.

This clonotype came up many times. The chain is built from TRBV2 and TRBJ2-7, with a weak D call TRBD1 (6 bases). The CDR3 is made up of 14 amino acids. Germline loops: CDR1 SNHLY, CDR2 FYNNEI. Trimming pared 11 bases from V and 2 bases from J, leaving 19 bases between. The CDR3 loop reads CAGCPGAGPYEQYF. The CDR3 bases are TGTGCCGGCTGCCCAGGGGCGGGTCCCTACGAGCAGTACTTC.

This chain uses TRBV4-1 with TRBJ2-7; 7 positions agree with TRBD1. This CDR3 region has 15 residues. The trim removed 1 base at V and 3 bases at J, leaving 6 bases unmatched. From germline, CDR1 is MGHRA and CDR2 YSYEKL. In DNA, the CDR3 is TGCGCCAGCAGCCAAGTTCCGACAGGGAACTACGAGCAGTACTTC. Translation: CASSQVPTGNYEQYF.

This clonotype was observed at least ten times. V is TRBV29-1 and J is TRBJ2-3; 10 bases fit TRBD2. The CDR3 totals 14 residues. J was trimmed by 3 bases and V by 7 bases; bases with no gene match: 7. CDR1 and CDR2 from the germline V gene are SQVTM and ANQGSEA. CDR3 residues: CSADASGRTDTQYF. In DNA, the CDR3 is TGCAGCGCCGATGCTAGCGGGAGAACAGATACGCAGTATTTT.

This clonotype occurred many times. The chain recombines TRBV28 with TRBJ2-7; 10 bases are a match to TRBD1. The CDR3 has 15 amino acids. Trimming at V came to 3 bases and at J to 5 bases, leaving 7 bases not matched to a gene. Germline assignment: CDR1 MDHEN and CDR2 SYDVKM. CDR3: CASSFWDRGDNEQYF. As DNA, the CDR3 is TGTGCCAGCAGTTTCTGGGACAGGGGTGACAACGAGCAGTACTTC.

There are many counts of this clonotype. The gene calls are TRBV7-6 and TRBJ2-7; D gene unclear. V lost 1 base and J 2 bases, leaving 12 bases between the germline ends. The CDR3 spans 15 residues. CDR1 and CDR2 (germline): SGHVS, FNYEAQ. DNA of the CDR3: TGTGCCAGCAGCTTAGAAGGATCCGAGGCCTACGAGCAGTACTTC. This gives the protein CASSLEGSEAYEQYF.

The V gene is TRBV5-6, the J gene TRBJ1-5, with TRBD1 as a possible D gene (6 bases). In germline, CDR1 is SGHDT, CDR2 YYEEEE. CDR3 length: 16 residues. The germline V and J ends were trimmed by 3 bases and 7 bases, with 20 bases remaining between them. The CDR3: CASSSGYGQPNQPQHF. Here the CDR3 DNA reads TGTGCCAGCAGCTCGGGATATGGACAGCCCAACCAGCCCCAGCATTTT.

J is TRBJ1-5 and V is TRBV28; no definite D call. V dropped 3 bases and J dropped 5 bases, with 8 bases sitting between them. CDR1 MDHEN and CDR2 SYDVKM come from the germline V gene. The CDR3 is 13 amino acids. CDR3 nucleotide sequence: TGTGCCAGCAGTTTGGTAGATGATCAGCCCCAGCATTTT. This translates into CASSLVDDQPQHF.

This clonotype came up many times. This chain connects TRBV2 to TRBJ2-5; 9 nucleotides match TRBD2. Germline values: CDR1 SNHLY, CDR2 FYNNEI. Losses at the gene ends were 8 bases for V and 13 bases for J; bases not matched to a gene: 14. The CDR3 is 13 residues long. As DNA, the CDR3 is TGTGCCAGCGAATCGACTAGCGGAACTGTGGGGTACTTC. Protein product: CASESTSGTVGYF.

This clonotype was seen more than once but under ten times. The CDR3 is CASSLAWTSAGNEQFF. The CDR3 region has the DNA TGCGCCAGCAGCTTGGCCTGGACTAGCGCCGGCAATGAGCAGTTCTTC. This rearrangement joins TRBV5-1 to TRBJ2-1, with 9 bases fitting TRBD2. There are 16 residues in the CDR3. The germline V gene encodes CDR1 SGHRS and CDR2 YFSETQ. Germline trimming cut 0 bases from V and 6 bases from J; bases unmatched to any gene: 7. Filled out from reference TRBV5-1 and TRBJ2-1, the complete variable domain reads KAGVTQTPRYLIKTRGQQVTLSCSPISGHRSVSWYQQTPGQGLQFLFEYFSETQRNKGNFPGRFSGRQFSNSRSEMNVSTLELGDSALYLCASSLAWTSAGNEQFFGPGTRLTVL.

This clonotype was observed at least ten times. CDR3 protein: CASEGQIGTEAFF. CDR3 sequence (DNA): TGTGCCAGCGAGGGACAGATAGGCACTGAAGCTTTCTTT. The chain links TRBV10-3 to TRBJ1-1, with 7 bases that match TRBD1. The ends lost 10 bases at V and 4 bases at J; junction bases unmatched: 9. The CDR3 is made up of 13 amino acids. The germline V gene encodes CDR1 ENHRY and CDR2 SYGVKD.

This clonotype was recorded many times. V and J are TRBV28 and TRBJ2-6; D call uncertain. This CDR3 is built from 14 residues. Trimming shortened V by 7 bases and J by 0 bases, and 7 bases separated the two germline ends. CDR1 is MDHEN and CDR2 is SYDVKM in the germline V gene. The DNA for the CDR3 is TGTGCCAGCATGTTGAGCTCTGGGGCCAACGTCCTGACTTTC. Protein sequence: CASMLSSGANVLTF.

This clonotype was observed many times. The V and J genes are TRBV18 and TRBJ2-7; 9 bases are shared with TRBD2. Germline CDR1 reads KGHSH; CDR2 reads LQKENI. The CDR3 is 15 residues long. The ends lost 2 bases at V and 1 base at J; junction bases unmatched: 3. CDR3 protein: CASSPASGMSYEQYF. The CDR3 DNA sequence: TGTGCCAGCTCACCAGCTAGCGGGATGTCCTACGAGCAGTACTTC. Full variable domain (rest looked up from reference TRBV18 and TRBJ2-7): NAGVMQNPRHLVRRRGQEARLRCSPMKGHSHVYWYRQLPEEGLKFMVYLQKENIIDESGMPKERFSAEFPKEGPSILRIQQVVRGDSAAYFCASSPASGMSYEQYFGPGTRLTVT.

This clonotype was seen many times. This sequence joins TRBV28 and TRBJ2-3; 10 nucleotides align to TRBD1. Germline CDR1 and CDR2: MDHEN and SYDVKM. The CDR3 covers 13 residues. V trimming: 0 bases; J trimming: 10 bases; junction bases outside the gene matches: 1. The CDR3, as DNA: TGTGCCAGCAGTTTATGGGGGACAGGGGCGCAGTATTTT. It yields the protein CASSLWGTGAQYF.

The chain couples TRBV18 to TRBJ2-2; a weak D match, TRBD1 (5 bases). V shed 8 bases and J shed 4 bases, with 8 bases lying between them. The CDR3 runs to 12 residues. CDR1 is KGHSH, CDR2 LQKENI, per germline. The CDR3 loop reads CASHDSTGELFF. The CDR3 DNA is TGTGCCAGCCATGACAGCACCGGGGAGCTGTTTTTT.

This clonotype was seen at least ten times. The CDR3 is CASSEWGATGELFF. DNA for the CDR3: TGTGCCAGCAGTGAATGGGGAGCCACCGGGGAGCTGTTTTTT. The V and J genes are TRBV6-1 and TRBJ2-2; D might be TRBD2 (5 bases). CDR3 length equals 14 residues. V was cut by 2 bases and J by 4 bases, with 8 bases left in between. The germline gives CDR1 MNHNS, CDR2 SASEGT.

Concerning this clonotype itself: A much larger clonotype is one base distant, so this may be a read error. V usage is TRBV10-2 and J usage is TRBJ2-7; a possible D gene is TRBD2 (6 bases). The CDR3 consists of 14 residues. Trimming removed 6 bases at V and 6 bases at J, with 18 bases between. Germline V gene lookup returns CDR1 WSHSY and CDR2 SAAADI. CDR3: CASSLNGSSGEQYF. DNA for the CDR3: TGCGCCAGCAGCCTGAACGGGAGCTCGGGCGAGCAGTACTTC.